Shown below are 28 T cell receptor beta chains from a single sample sequenced in a study of PD-L1 blockade in urothelial cancer. Sample time point: peripheral blood 6 weeks after treatment start. Sequencing was performed with immunoSEQ multiplex PCR; in TCRdb, only in-frame clones are kept and a portion is missing. The data show some 120,000 clones, more than 85% seen once. Here the sequenced sample was PBMCs, taken around atezolizumab (anti-PD-L1) treatment. These receptors all stem from a man between 60 and 75 years old with urothelial cancer.

The rearrangement links TRBV25-1 to TRBJ2-2; a weak D match, TRBD1 (6 bases). The V end was cut by 5 bases, the J end by 1 base, with 11 bases between. Germline V gene sequence: CDR1 MGHDK, CDR2 SYGVNS. This CDR3 region has 15 residues. CDR3 in DNA: TGTGCCAGCAGTCCCAGGGGTTTGAACACCGGGGAGCTGTTTTTT. The encoded protein is CASSPRGLNTGELFF.

The chain links TRBV28 to TRBJ2-1, with 10 bases matching TRBD2. Germline V CDR1 and CDR2: MDHEN, SYDVKM. This CDR3 spans 17 amino acids. V shed 2 bases, J shed 12 bases, and the junction held 16 bases outside the gene matches. The CDR3 loop reads CASSLEGLARELGVQFF. The CDR3 region has the DNA TGTGCCAGCAGTTTAGAGGGACTAGCGAGAGAGCTTGGGGTGCAGTTCTTC.

This chain uses TRBV29-1 with TRBJ2-7; tentatively, D is TRBD1 (5 bases). The germline V gene has CDR1 SQVTM and CDR2 ANQGSEA. Trimming left V 4 bases short and J 0 bases short, with 7 bases between. The CDR3 sequence is 12 residues long. CDR3 amino acids: CSVGGDSYEQYF. DNA for the CDR3: TGCAGCGTTGGGGGCGACTCCTACGAGCAGTACTTC.

V is TRBV7-6 and J is TRBJ1-1; 9 nucleotides agree with TRBD1. This CDR3 comprises 15 residues. V was clipped by 5 bases and J by 1 base; unmatched bases: 5. The germline V gene encodes CDR1 SGHVS and CDR2 FNYEAQ. This CDR3 reads CASSPSTGGNTEAFF. CDR3 in DNA: TGTGCCAGCAGCCCTTCGACAGGGGGGAACACTGAAGCTTTCTTT.

The chain carries TRBV19 and TRBJ2-5, with TRBD2 identical over 7 bases. CDR1 and CDR2 (germline): LNHDA, SQIVND (reference sequence). This CDR3 has 14 residues. V was pared by 7 bases and J by 5 bases, with 10 bases of the junction left unmatched. CDR3 DNA: TGTGCCAGTATCCTCACGGGGGGTTGGGAGACCCAGTACTTC. Translation: CASILTGGWETQYF.

This chain links TRBV7-8 with TRBJ1-1; possibly TRBD1 for D (5 bases). The V gene lost 6 bases and the J gene lost 4 bases, with 12 bases spanning the gap. CDR1 is SGHVS and CDR2 is FQNEAQ in the germline V gene. CDR3 length: 13 amino acids. CDR3 protein: CASSTRVGTEAFF. The CDR3 coding sequence is TGTGCCAGCAGTACCAGGGTGGGCACTGAAGCTTTCTTT. Full variable domain (remainder filled in from reference TRBV7-8 and TRBJ1-1): GAGVSQSPRYKVAKRGQDVALRCDPISGHVSLFWYQQALGQGPEFLTYFQNEAQLDKSGLPSDRFFAERPEGSVSTLKIQRTQQEDSAVYLCASSTRVGTEAFFGQGTRLTVV.

V gene TRBV7-8 combines with J gene TRBJ2-2; no clear D gene. The CDR3 covers 14 residues. Deletions cut 2 bases from V and 3 bases from J, with 7 bases between. The germline CDR1 and CDR2 sequences are SGHVS and FQNEAQ. The CDR3 protein is CASSLRVDTGELFF. The CDR3 coding sequence is TGTGCCAGCAGCTTACGGGTGGACACCGGGGAGCTGTTTTTT.

The chain joins TRBV9 to TRBJ2-2, with 7 nucleotides matching TRBD2. The CDR3 is 15 residues long. The germline V gene has CDR1 SGDLS and CDR2 YYNGEE. The V and J ends lost 3 bases and 5 bases, in that order; junction bases with no gene match: 7. The CDR3 here is CASSAGGTTTGELFF. For the CDR3, the DNA is TGTGCCAGCAGCGCCGGGGGGACTACTACCGGGGAGCTGTTTTTT. Supplemented by reference TRBV9 and TRBJ2-2, the full variable domain reads DSGVTQTPKHLITATGQRVTLRCSPRSGDLSVYWYQQSLDQGLQFLIQYYNGEERAKGNILERFSAQQFPDLHSELNLSSLELGDSALYFCASSAGGTTTGELFFGEGSRLTVL.

The chain couples TRBV5-1 to TRBJ1-1, with TRBD1 identical over 9 bases. Germline V lookup: CDR1 SGHRS, CDR2 YFSETQ. The CDR3 covers 14 residues. With 3 bases clipped from V and 5 bases from J, the junction kept 5 bases outside the gene matches. The CDR3 sequence is CASSWGQGGTEAFF. CDR3 DNA: TGCGCCAGCAGCTGGGGACAGGGAGGGACTGAAGCTTTCTTT.

The chain recombines TRBV7-2 with TRBJ2-1, with D tentatively TRBD2 (6 bases). The CDR3 runs 15 residues. Germline values: CDR1 SGHTA, CDR2 FQGNSA. V lost 1 base, J lost 2 bases, and 9 bases lay in between. Here the CDR3 reads CASSLDGGPYNEQFF. In DNA, the CDR3 is TGTGCCAGCAGCTTAGACGGGGGACCCTACAATGAGCAGTTCTTC.

V and J are TRBV6-5 and TRBJ1-1; a possible D gene is TRBD1 (6 bases). The germline gives CDR1 MNHEY, CDR2 SVGAGI. The ends were cut back, 2 bases at V and 1 base at J, with 8 bases in the middle. The CDR3 is 14 residues long. DNA of the CDR3: TGTGCCAGCAGTTACAGGGGGGGGAACACTGAAGCTTTCTTT. Translation gives CASSYRGGNTEAFF.

J is TRBJ1-1 and V is TRBV4-3, with TRBD1 as a possible D gene (5 bases). Deletions cut 4 bases from V and 13 bases from J, with 19 bases between. CDR1 and CDR2 (germline): LGHNA, YSLEER. This CDR3 is 13 amino acids long. The CDR3 DNA reads TGCGCCAGCAGCCTCGGGGGGACCGCTCCCAGTTTCTTT. This codes for CASSLGGTAPSFF.

V and J are TRBV10-3 and TRBJ2-1, with 12 bases that match TRBD2. This CDR3 is 16 amino acids long. Germline V lookup: CDR1 ENHRY, CDR2 SYGVKD. The trim removed 6 bases at V and 5 bases at J, leaving 8 bases unmatched. The chain's CDR3 is CAIRDGTSGRNNEQFF. CDR3 DNA: TGTGCCATCAGGGACGGGACTAGCGGGCGCAACAATGAGCAGTTCTTC.

The chain is built from TRBV11-3 and TRBJ2-3; 8 positions agree with TRBD1. V lost 5 bases, J lost 7 bases, and 14 bases stayed unmatched. Germline CDR1 reads SGHNT; CDR2 reads YENEEA. This CDR3 is built from 16 residues. The CDR3 region is CASSPGQELVGYTQYF. In DNA, the CDR3 is TGTGCCAGCAGCCCGGGACAGGAGTTGGTAGGGTATACGCAGTATTTT.

This clone was counted a single time. The V gene is TRBV9, the J gene TRBJ1-1, with a weak D call TRBD1 (5 bases). This CDR3 comprises 14 residues. The V gene lost 0 bases and the J gene lost 5 bases, with 11 bases spanning the gap. Per germline, CDR1 SGDLS and CDR2 YYNGEE. CDR3 in amino acids: CASSVGPQGTEAFF. Written as DNA, the CDR3 is TGTGCCAGCAGCGTAGGACCCCAGGGAACTGAAGCTTTCTTT.

The gene calls are TRBV6-5 and TRBJ1-6; a possible D gene is TRBD1 (6 bases). Germline CDR1 MNHEY, CDR2 SVGAGI. V dropped 5 bases and J dropped 3 bases, with 8 bases sitting between them. This CDR3 is 14 amino acids long. Here the CDR3 DNA reads TGTGCCAGCAGTCCACAGGGCTATAATTCACCCCTCCACTTT. Residues: CASSPQGYNSPLHF.

This chain links TRBV6-5 with TRBJ1-2, with TRBD1 as a possible D gene (6 bases). The CDR3 is 13 residues long. Per germline, CDR1 MNHEY and CDR2 SVGAGI. V was cut by 5 bases and J by 7 bases, with 14 bases left in between. The CDR3 here is CASSRTGFFGYTF. CDR3 coding DNA: TGTGCCAGCAGTCGAACAGGGTTTTTTGGCTACACCTTC.

The J gene is TRBJ1-6, the V gene TRBV4-3; maybe TRBD1 (5 bases). Trimming shortened V by 6 bases and J by 12 bases, and 15 bases separated the two germline ends. Germline CDR1 LGHNA, CDR2 YSLEER. The CDR3 length is 13 residues. The CDR3 DNA sequence: TGCGCCAGCAGTCGTAGCCTGGGGGGACCCCTCCACTTT. It specifies CASSRSLGGPLHF.

CDR3 bases: TGCGCCAGCAGCTTGAACGGCCTGGAGGTCCACGAGCAGTACTTC. Translating gives CASSLNGLEVHEQYF. This chain joins TRBV5-1 and TRBJ2-7; D possibly corresponds to TRBD2 (5 bases). Germline V gene sequence: CDR1 SGHRS, CDR2 YFSETQ. With 1 base removed from V and 5 bases from J, the gap between germline ends came to 16 bases. CDR3 length: 15 amino acids.

V and J are TRBV27 and TRBJ2-6, with 8 bases fitting TRBD2. V was pared by 6 bases and J by 4 bases, with 8 bases of the junction left unmatched. The CDR3 is 16 residues long. Looked up from germline, CDR1 is MNHEY and CDR2 is SMNVEV (reference sequence). The CDR3 loop reads CASRSSGRSGANVLTF. Here the CDR3 DNA reads TGTGCCAGCAGATCGAGCGGGAGAAGCGGGGCCAACGTCCTGACTTTC.

There are a few counts of this clone. V usage is TRBV27 and J usage is TRBJ2-3; 7 bases align to TRBD2. The CDR3 is 16 amino acids. Looked up from germline, CDR1 is MNHEY and CDR2 is SMNVEV (reference sequence). The junction had 10 bases not matched to a gene; V was cut back by 5 bases and J by 2 bases. The CDR3: CASSPGLAEVTDTQYF. The CDR3 bases are TGTGCCAGCAGTCCCGGGCTAGCGGAGGTCACAGATACGCAGTATTTT.

This chain uses TRBV2 with TRBJ1-5, with D unclear. Germline-derived CDR1 and CDR2 are SNHLY and FYNNEI. The CDR3 has 14 residues. V lost 7 bases and J lost 2, with 12 bases in between. The CDR3 region has the DNA TGTGCCAGCACAGGCTGGCGAGGCAATCAGCCCCAGCATTTT. Translated: CASTGWRGNQPQHF. Drawing the rest from reference TRBV2 and TRBJ1-5, the complete variable domain is EPEVTQTPSHQVTQMGQEVILRCVPISNHLYFYWYRQILGQKVEFLVSFYNNEISEKSEIFDDQFSVERPDGSNFTLKIRSTKLEDSAMYFCASTGWRGNQPQHFGDGTRLSIL.

The chain joins TRBV7-2 to TRBJ2-3; 9 bases line up with TRBD1. Unmatched junction bases numbered 7, after V lost 6 bases and J lost 6 bases. The CDR3 contains 14 residues. Germline CDR1 and CDR2: SGHTA and FQGNSA. The CDR3 coding sequence is TGTGCCAGCAGTCAACAGGGGGCGGGCGATACGCAGTATTTT. The encoded protein is CASSQQGAGDTQYF. The whole variable domain, remainder taken from reference TRBV7-2 and TRBJ2-3, is GAGVSQSPSNKVTEKGKDVELRCDPISGHTALYWYRQSLGQGLEFLIYFQGNSAPDKSGLPSDRFSAERTGGSVSTLTIQRTQQEDSAVYLCASSQQGAGDTQYFGPGTRLTVL.

This chain joins TRBV10-3 and TRBJ2-2; 9 bases fit TRBD1. Germline assignment: CDR1 ENHRY and CDR2 SYGVKD. The CDR3 extends over 13 amino acids. V shed 10 bases, J shed 7 bases, and the junction held 7 bases outside the gene matches. DNA for the CDR3: TGTGCCACCCATACAGGGGGCGGCGGGGAGCTGTTTTTT. Amino acid sequence: CATHTGGGGELFF.

The chain combines TRBV7-9 with TRBJ2-7, with 11 bases fitting TRBD1. The CDR3 totals 15 residues. Trimming took 2 bases from V and 4 from J; bases not matched to a gene: 4. Germline V gene data show CDR1 as SEHNR and CDR2 as FQNEAQ (reference sequence). CDR3 coding DNA: TGTGCCAGCAGCTTAACCGGGACAGGGGGGTACGAGCAGTACTTC. This codes for CASSLTGTGGYEQYF.

This chain links TRBV7-9 with TRBJ2-1; TRBD2 aligns across 9 bases. This CDR3 contains 19 residues. V was clipped by 1 base and J by 0 bases; unmatched bases: 10. Germline V gene sequence: CDR1 SEHNR, CDR2 FQNEAQ (reference sequence). Here the CDR3 reads CASSLVLTSGFSSYNEQFF. In nucleotides, the CDR3 is TGTGCCAGCAGCTTAGTTTTGACTAGCGGCTTTAGCTCCTACAATGAGCAGTTCTTC.

The chain's CDR3 is CASSPGPSTGEQYF. The CDR3 DNA sequence: TGTGCCAGCAGCCCAGGGCCTTCTACAGGAGAGCAGTACTTC. The chain employs TRBV7-2 and TRBJ2-7; a possible D gene is TRBD1 (5 bases). Looked up from germline, CDR1 is SGHTA and CDR2 is FQGNSA. This CDR3 is 14 amino acids long. The V and J ends lost 5 bases and 7 bases respectively, with 18 bases between them.

The CDR3 spells CASSPTSGISYEQYF. The DNA of the CDR3 is TGTGCCAGCAGCCCAACCTCAGGGATCTCCTACGAGCAGTACTTC. The gene calls are TRBV9 and TRBJ2-7; possible D gene TRBD1, 5 bases. The CDR3 loop spans 15 amino acids. Trimming removed 4 bases at V and 0 bases at J, with 14 bases between. Germline V gives CDR1 SGDLS, CDR2 YYNGEE.